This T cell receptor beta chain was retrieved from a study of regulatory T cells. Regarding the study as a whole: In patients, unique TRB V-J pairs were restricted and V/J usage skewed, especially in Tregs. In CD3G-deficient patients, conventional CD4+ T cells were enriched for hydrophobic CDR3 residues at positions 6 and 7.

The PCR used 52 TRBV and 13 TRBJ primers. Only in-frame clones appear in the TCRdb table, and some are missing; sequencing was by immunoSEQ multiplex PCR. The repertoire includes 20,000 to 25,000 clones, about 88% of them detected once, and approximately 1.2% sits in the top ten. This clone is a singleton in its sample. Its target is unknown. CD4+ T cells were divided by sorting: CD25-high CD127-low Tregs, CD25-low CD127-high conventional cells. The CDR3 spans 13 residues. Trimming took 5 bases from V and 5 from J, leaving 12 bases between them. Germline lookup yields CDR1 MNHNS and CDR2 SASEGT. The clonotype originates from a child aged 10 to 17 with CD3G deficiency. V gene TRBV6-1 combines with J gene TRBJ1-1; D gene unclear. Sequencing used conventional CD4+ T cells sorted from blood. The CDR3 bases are TGTGCCAGCAGTCCCCGACATGTGACTGAAGCTTTCTTT. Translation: CASSPRHVTEAFF.